This T cell receptor beta chain appears in the sequencing data of a study of CD8+CD57+ T cells in acquired aplastic anemia. Trimming left V 7 bases short and J 8 bases short, with 16 bases between. Germline V gene sequence: CDR1 SGDLS, CDR2 YYNGEE. CDR3 size: 13 residues. Genomic DNA acted as the template from which TCR beta VDJ combination and CDR3 sequence profiling were carried out. MiXCR was run by TCRdb on the reads, yielding one entry per CDR3 protein. In the table there are about 400,000 distinct CDR3 sequences, about 70% of which are singletons. The sample consisted of sorted CD4+, CD8+, or CD8+CD57+ T cells (not recorded which) from PBMCs. This chain joins TRBV9 and TRBJ1-3; D gene uncertain. The sequence was collected from a human donor in good health, serving as a control. Here the CDR3 reads CASVAATGDTIYF. The CDR3 nucleotides read TGTGCCAGCGTCGCGGCTACCGGAGACACCATATATTTT.